The 3 T cell receptor beta chains presented below share a single source sample, sequenced in a study of cytotoxic CD8 clonotypes in ibrutinib-treated CLL. TCRdb keeps only in-frame clones here, not all; method: immunoSEQ multiplex PCR. This sample has 110,000 to 150,000 clones, with 60% to 85% found just once. The sequencing used PBMCs, collected after 12 months of ibrutinib treatment. The origin of the receptors is a human donor with chronic lymphocytic leukemia.

The chain is built from TRBV5-1 and TRBJ2-3; 14 positions agree with TRBD2. Trimming took 7 bases from V and 6 from J; bases not matched to a gene: 4. The germline V gene encodes CDR1 SGHRS and CDR2 YFSETQ. The CDR3 sequence is 14 residues long. The CDR3 is CASGTSGSFDTQYF. The CDR3 DNA follows: TGCGCCAGCGGGACTAGCGGGAGTTTTGATACGCAGTATTTT.

This clone has ten or more counts. J is TRBJ2-7 and V is TRBV27, with a weak D call TRBD2 (6 bases). V lost 5 bases and J lost 3, with 11 bases in between. This CDR3 has 13 residues. Germline values: CDR1 MNHEY, CDR2 SMNVEV (reference sequence). The CDR3 loop reads CASSPGLYYEQYF. CDR3 bases: TGTGCCAGCAGTCCCGGACTATACTACGAGCAGTACTTC.

This clone was found a few times. This chain links TRBV6-6 with TRBJ2-2, with D maybe TRBD1 (6 bases). V gave up 5 bases and J gave up 3 bases, with 7 bases separating them. In germline, CDR1 is MNHNY, CDR2 SVGAGI (reference sequence). The CDR3 consists of 13 residues. The CDR3 nucleotides are TGTGCCAGCAGTAGGACAGACACCGGGGAGCTGTTTTTT. This translates into CASSRTDTGELFF.